This T cell receptor (beta chain) comes out of a study of blood T cells in healthy people across ages. This clonotype was picked up a small number of times. Its matching antigen is unknown. The junction departs from germline at one end; a sequencing error may be responsible. The CDR3 totals 15 residues. The V gene's germline CDR1 is MNHEY and CDR2 SVGEGT. Regarding the study as a whole: Observed TCR beta diversity per million T cells went down as age went up. This fall followed a roughly linear course with age.

Next came a second PCR, run for about 7 to 12 cycles, which used a sample-barcoded 5' primer along with a J-beta primer mix. One entry per CDR3 protein, called by TCRdb with MiXCR from the 5' RACE reads. The profile shows 500,000 to 550,000 distinct CDR3 sequences, about 25% of them singletons. The same specimen was also included in a second study, on T cells of mothers and their children. That paper adds: Similar effects of thymic selection on TCR recombination output were recorded in related and unrelated pairs.

The genes are TRBV6-2 or TRBV6-3 and TRBJ2-6; tentative D call: TRBD1 (6 bases). Material: blood. The clonotype comes from a boy younger than 18 in good health. DNA of the CDR3: TGTGCTAGCAGGGGACCCTACTCTGGGGCCAACGTCCTGACTTTC. Translated: CASRGPYSGANVLTF.